The sequence of this T cell receptor (beta chain) was determined in a study of T cells in Graves' hyperthyroidism and ophthalmopathy. General observations from the study: Ophthalmopathy prediction by the model preceded onset by a median approximately six months.

On this clonotype itself: Its antigen is unidentified.

Absent ophthalmopathy progression within 18 months defined stable Graves' hyperthyroidism. The study excluded patients with uncontrolled infection, other autoimmune disease, pregnancy or lactation. The CDR3 runs to 16 residues. V lost 3 bases, J lost 5 bases, and 19 bases lay in between. Germline CDR1 reads ENHRY; CDR2 reads SYGVKD. TCR beta CDR3 regions were amplified from RNA transcripts. HTBI primers were employed in a first-round RT-PCR of the TCR CDR3. TCRdb re-called the multiplex PCR reads with MiXCR, one entry per CDR3 protein. The sample shows approximately 590,000 distinct CDR3 sequences, 46% of them seen only once.

The receptor comes from a woman in her late teens or twenties with Graves' hyperthyroidism. The gene calls are TRBV10-3 and TRBJ2-5, with D possibly being TRBD2 (5 bases). Material for sequencing was peripheral blood or thyroid tissue (not recorded which). The CDR3: CAISDVASSLYETQYF. The CDR3 DNA reads TGTGCCATCAGTGACGTGGCTAGCAGTTTGTACGAGACCCAGTACTTC.